This T cell receptor beta chain was sequenced in a study of OX40 agonist ivuxolimab in advanced cancers. Study-level information: The study gave patients intravenous ivuxolimab at 0.01 to 10 mg/kg every 2 weeks. From about 23 to 85 years was the age range, with a mean of 60 years, and around 83% were male. Partial responses occurred in three patients (one hepatocellular carcinoma, two cutaneous melanoma). Findings of the study overall: Expanded clones were, on average, more numerous among CD8+ T cells than CD4+.

Germline V gene lookup returns CDR1 SGDLS and CDR2 YYNGEE. The CDR3 has 15 amino acids. Trimming took 0 bases from V and 2 from J; bases not matched to a gene: 3. Sequenced by immunoSEQ multiplex PCR; TCRdb stores in-frame clones only, minus some. This sample has some 27,000 clones; around four fifths occur once, and the top ten carry roughly 10%. About this clone itself: Its target is unknown.

The material was CD4+ or CD8+ T cells sorted from blood, obtained in a trial of the OX40 agonist ivuxolimab. The TCR was taken from an adult with an advanced solid tumor such as melanoma, head and neck, liver or kidney cancer. J is TRBJ2-3 and V is TRBV9, with 7 bases fitting TRBD2. The CDR3 DNA reads as TGTGCCAGCAGCGTAGTTGGGGGGGACACAGATACGCAGTATTTT. Translated: CASSVVGGDTDTQYF.